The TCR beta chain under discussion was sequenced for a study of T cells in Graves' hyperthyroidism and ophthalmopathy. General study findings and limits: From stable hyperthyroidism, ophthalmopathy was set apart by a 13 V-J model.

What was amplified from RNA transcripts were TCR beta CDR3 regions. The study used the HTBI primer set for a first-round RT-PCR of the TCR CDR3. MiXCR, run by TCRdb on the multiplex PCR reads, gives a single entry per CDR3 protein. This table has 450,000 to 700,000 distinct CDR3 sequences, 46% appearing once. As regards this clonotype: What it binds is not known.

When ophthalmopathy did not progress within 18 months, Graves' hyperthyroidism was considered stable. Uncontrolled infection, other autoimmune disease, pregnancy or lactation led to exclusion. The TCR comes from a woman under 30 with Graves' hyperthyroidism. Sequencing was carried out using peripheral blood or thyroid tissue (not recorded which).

The CDR3 DNA reads as TGTGCCAGCAGTTTAATTGGAGGGATCTACGAGCAGTACTTC. Translation: CASSLIGGIYEQYF. The chain is built from TRBV12-3 or TRBV12-4 and TRBJ2-7; maybe TRBD2 (6 bases). The CDR3 extends over 14 amino acids. The V end was cut by 2 bases, the J end by 3 bases, with 11 bases between.